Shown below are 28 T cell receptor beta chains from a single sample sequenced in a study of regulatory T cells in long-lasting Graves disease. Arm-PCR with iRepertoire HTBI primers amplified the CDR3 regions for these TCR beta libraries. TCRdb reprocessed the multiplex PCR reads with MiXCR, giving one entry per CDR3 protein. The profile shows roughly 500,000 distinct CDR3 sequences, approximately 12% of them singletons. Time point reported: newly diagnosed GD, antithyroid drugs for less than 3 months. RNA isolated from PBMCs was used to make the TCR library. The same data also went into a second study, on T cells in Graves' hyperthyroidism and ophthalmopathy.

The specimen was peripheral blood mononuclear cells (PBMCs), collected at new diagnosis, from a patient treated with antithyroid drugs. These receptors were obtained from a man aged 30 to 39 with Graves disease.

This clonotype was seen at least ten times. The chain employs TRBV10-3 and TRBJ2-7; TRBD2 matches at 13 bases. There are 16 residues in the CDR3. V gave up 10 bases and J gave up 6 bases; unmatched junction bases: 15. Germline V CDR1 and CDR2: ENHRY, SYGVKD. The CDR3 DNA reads TGTGCCACCGGCCCCTCCCCCGGGACTAGCGGGACCGAGCAGTACTTC. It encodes CATGPSPGTSGTEQYF.

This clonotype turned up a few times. The CDR3 loop is CAISESVGGPGKWFF. Here the CDR3 DNA reads TGTGCCATCAGTGAGTCCGTGGGAGGGCCGGGAAAATGGTTCTTC. The V call is TRBV10-3, the J call TRBJ2-1; 7 nucleotides align to TRBD2. In germline, CDR1 is ENHRY, CDR2 SYGVKD. CDR3 length: 15 residues. V dropped 0 bases and J dropped 15; count of bases not matched to a gene: 14.

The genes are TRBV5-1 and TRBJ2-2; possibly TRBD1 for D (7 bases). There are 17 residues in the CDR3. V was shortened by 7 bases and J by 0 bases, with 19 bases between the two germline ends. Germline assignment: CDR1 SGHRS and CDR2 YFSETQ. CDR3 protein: CASGSPAGGSNTGELFF. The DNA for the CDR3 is TGCGCCAGCGGGTCCCCCGCAGGGGGGTCGAACACCGGGGAGCTGTTTTTT. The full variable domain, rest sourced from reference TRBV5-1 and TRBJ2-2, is KAGVTQTPRYLIKTRGQQVTLSCSPISGHRSVSWYQQTPGQGLQFLFEYFSETQRNKGNFPGRFSGRQFSNSRSEMNVSTLELGDSALYLCASGSPAGGSNTGELFFGEGSRLTVL.

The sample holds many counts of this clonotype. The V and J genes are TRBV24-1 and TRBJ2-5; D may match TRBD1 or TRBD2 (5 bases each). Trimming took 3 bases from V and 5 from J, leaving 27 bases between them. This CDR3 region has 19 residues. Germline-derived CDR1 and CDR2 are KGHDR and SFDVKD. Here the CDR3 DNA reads TGTGCCACCAGTGATGGTGGGTCGTTAGAGTGGGGGAGAGGGGAGACCCAGTACTTC. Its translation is CATSDGGSLEWGRGETQYF.

This chain's CDR3 is CASIGGETQYF. CDR3 DNA sequence: TGTGCCAGCATTGGAGGGGAGACCCAGTACTTC. The rearrangement joins TRBV6-1 to TRBJ2-5, with a tentative D call TRBD2 (6 bases). Trimming removed 7 bases at V and 5 bases at J, with 8 bases between. CDR3 length: 11 residues. Germline V gives CDR1 MNHNS, CDR2 SASEGT.

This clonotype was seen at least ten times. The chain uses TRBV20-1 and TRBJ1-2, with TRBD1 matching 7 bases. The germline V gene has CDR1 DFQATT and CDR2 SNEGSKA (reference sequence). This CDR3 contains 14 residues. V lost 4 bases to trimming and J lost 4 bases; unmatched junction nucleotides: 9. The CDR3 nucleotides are TGCAGTGCTACGCGTGACAGGGCCATCTATGGCTACACCTTC. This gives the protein CSATRDRAIYGYTF.

The CDR3 loop reads CSVSGKGETQYF. The CDR3, as DNA: TGCAGCGTTTCCGGGAAGGGGGAGACCCAGTACTTC. The rearrangement joins TRBV29-1 to TRBJ2-5; either TRBD1 or TRBD2 may fit D (5 bases each). Looked up from germline, CDR1 is SQVTM and CDR2 is ANQGSEA. The CDR3 spans 12 residues. Trimming stripped 5 bases from V and 5 bases from J, with 12 bases between.

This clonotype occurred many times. The CDR3 protein is CASSINTGLRELFF. The DNA of the CDR3 is TGTGCCAGCAGCATAAATACAGGGCTGCGGGAGCTGTTTTTT. This chain uses TRBV28 with TRBJ2-2; D perhaps matches TRBD1 (6 bases). The V gene lost 6 bases and the J gene lost 9 bases, with 17 bases spanning the gap. Germline CDR1 and CDR2: MDHEN and SYDVKM. The length of the CDR3 is 14 residues. The whole variable domain, remainder taken from reference TRBV28 and TRBJ2-2, is DVKVTQSSRYLVKRTGEKVFLECVQDMDHENMFWYRQDPGLGLRLIYFSYDVKMKEKGDIPEGYSVSREKKERFSLILESASTNQTSMYLCASSINTGLRELFFGEGSRLTVL.

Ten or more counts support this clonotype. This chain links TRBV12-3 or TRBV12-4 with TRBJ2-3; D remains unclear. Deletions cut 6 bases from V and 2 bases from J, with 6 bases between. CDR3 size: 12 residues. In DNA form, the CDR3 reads TGTGCCAGCAGCTTAATCACAGATACGCAGTATTTT. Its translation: CASSLITDTQYF.

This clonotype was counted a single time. The CDR3 nucleotides are TGTGCCATCAGCCGGGACTCTATCGTAAGCTCCTACAATGAGCAGTTCTTC. Protein: CAISRDSIVSSYNEQFF. The chain employs TRBV10-3 and TRBJ2-1; possible D gene TRBD2, 6 bases. Trimming removed 6 bases at V and 0 bases at J, with 18 bases between. Per the germline V gene, CDR1 is ENHRY and CDR2 is SYGVKD. The length of the CDR3 is 17 residues.

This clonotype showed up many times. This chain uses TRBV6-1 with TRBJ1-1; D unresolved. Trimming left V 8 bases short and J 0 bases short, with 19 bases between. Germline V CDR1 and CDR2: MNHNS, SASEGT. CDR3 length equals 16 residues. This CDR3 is CASSLGLTSMNTEAFF. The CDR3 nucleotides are TGTGCCAGCTCACTAGGGTTGACGTCGATGAACACTGAAGCTTTCTTT.

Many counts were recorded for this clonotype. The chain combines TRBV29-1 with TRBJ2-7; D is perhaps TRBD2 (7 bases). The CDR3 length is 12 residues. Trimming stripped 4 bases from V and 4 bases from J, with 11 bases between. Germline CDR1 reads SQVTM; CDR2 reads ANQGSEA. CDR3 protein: CSVGAGAYEQYF. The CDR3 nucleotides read TGCAGCGTTGGTGCGGGGGCATACGAGCAGTACTTC.

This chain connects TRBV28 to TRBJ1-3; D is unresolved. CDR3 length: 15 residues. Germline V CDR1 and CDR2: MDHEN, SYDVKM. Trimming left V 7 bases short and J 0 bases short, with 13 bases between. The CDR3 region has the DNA TGTGCCAGCACCGAGACCGCTTTCTCTGGAAACACCATATATTTT. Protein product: CASTETAFSGNTIYF.

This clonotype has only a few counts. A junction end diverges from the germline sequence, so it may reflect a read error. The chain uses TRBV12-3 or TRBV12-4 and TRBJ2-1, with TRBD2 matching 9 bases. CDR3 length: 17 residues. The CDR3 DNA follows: TGTGCCTGCAGTTTATGGCGGGAGGGCCAAGCCCGCTATGAGCAGTTCTTC. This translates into CACSLWREGQARYEQFF.

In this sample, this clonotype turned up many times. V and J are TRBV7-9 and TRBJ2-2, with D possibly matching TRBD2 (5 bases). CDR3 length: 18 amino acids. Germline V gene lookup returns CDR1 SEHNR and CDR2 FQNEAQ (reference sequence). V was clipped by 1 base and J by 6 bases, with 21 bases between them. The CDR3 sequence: CASSLVPSYFGHAGELFF. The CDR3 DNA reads TGTGCCAGCAGCTTAGTGCCTAGCTATTTCGGCCACGCCGGGGAGCTGTTTTTT.

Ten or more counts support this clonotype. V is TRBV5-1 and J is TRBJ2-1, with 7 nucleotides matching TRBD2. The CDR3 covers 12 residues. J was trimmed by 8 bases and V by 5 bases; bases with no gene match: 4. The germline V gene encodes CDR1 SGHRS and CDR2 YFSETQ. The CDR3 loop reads CASSWEGHEQFF. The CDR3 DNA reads TGCGCCAGCAGTTGGGAGGGCCATGAGCAGTTCTTC.

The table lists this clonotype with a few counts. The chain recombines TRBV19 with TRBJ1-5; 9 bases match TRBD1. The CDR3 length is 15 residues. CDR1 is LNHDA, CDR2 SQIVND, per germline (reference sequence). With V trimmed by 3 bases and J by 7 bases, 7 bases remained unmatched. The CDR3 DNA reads TGTGCCAGTAGTATGGTGGGGACAGGGATCCAGCCCCAGCATTTT. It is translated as CASSMVGTGIQPQHF.

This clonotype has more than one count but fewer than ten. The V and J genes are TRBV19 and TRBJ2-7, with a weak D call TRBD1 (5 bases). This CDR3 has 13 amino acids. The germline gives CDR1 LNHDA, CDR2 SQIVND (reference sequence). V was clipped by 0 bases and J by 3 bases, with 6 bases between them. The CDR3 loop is CASSIEDSYEQYF. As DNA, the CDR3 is TGTGCCAGTAGTATAGAAGACAGCTACGAGCAGTACTTC.

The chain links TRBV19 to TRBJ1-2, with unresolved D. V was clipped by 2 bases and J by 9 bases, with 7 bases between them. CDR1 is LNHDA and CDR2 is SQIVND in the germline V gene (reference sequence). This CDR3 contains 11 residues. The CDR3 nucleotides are TGTGCCAGTAGTATAAGTTGGCGCTACACCTTC. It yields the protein CASSISWRYTF.

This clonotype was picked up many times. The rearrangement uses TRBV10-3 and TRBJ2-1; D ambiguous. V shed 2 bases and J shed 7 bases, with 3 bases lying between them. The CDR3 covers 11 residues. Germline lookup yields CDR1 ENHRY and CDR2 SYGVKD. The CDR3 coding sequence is TGTGCCATCAGTGAGCCTAATGAGCAGTTCTTC. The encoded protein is CAISEPNEQFF.

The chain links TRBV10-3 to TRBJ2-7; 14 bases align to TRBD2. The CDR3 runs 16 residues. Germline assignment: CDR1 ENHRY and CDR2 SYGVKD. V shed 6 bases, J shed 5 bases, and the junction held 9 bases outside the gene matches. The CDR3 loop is CAISGVGTSGSHEQYF. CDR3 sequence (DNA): TGTGCCATCAGCGGGGTCGGGACTAGCGGGAGCCACGAGCAGTACTTC.

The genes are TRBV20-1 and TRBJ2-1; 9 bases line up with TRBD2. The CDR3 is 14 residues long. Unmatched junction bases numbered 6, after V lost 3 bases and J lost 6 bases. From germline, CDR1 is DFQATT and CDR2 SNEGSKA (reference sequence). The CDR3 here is CSASWAGGGNEQFF. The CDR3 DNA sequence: TGCAGTGCTAGCTGGGCGGGAGGGGGCAATGAGCAGTTCTTC.

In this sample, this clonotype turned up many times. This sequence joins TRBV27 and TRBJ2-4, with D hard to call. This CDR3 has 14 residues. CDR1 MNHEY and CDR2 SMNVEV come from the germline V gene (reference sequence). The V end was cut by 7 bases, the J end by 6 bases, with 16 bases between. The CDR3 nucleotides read TGTGCCAGCAAGGACCCCCAGAACCGAAACATTCAGTACTTC. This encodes CASKDPQNRNIQYF.

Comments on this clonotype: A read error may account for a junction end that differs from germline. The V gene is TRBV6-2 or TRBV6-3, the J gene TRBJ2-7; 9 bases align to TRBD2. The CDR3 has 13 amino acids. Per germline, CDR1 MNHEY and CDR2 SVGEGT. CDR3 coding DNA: TGTGCCAGCAGCGGCGGGAGGGCCTACGAGCAGTGCTTC. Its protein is CASSGGRAYEQCF.

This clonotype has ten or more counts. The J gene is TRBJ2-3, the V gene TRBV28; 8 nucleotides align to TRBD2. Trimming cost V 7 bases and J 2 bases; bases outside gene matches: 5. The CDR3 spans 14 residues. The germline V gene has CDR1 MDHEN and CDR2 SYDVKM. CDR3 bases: TGTGCCAGCATCCCAGCGGGAGACACAGATACGCAGTATTTT. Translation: CASIPAGDTDTQYF.

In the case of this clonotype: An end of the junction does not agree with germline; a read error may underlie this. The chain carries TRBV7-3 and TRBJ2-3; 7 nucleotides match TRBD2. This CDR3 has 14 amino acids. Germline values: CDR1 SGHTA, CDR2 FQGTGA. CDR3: CASSPGGSRDTQYF. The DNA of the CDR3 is TGTGCTAGCAGTCCGGGGGGAAGTCGCGATACGCAGTATTTT.

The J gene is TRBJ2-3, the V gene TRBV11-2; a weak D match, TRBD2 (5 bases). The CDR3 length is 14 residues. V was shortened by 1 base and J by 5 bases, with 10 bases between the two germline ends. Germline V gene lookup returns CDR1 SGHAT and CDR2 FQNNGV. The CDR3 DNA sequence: TGTGCCAGCAGCTTAGTAGTGGGGAGAGATACGCAGTATTTT. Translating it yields CASSLVVGRDTQYF.

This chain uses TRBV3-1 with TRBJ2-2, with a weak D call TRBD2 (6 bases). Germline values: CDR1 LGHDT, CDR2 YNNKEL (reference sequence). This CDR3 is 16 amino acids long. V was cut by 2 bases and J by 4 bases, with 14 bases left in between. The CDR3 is CASSQNFGSSTGELFF. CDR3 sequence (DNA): TGTGCCAGCAGCCAAAACTTCGGGAGTAGCACCGGGGAGCTGTTTTTT.